These 20 T cell receptor beta chains were all obtained from the same sample, sequenced in a study of beta chain features in type 1 diabetes. Sequencing targeted expressed TCRB transcripts, as all isolated RNA had been reverse transcribed. The method was immunoSEQ multiplex PCR; TCRdb's version includes in-frame clones alone and lacks a portion of them. Among fewer than 350,000 clones listed, around 20% were seen once. Sequenced input: naive CD4+ T cells from blood. These receptors were obtained from a woman aged 18-35 years in good health.

The rearrangement joins TRBV6-4 to TRBJ1-2; TRBD1 agrees at 7 bases. CDR3 length equals 14 residues. Germline V gene sequence: CDR1 MRHNA, CDR2 SNTAGT. J was trimmed by 4 bases and V by 6 bases; bases with no gene match: 8. Written as DNA, the CDR3 is TGTGCCAGCAGCACCACAGGGGATGGCTATGGCTACACCTTC. Translating gives CASSTTGDGYGYTF.

The V gene is TRBV13, the J gene TRBJ1-2; 7 bases map to TRBD1. Germline V gene data show CDR1 as PRHDT and CDR2 as FYEKMQ (reference sequence). Losses at the gene ends were 5 bases for V and 4 bases for J; bases not matched to a gene: 7. The CDR3 spans 14 residues. The CDR3 nucleotides are TGTGCCAGCAGCGCAAGACAGGGCGCCTATGGCTACACCTTC. Translation gives CASSARQGAYGYTF.

The chain carries TRBV7-9 and TRBJ1-2, with TRBD1 matching 9 bases. Germline V lookup: CDR1 SEHNR, CDR2 FQNEAQ (reference sequence). V lost 0 bases to trimming and J lost 8 bases; unmatched junction nucleotides: 7. The CDR3 sequence is 15 residues long. In DNA form, the CDR3 reads TGTGCCAGCAGCTTAGCGCATCGACAGGGGGAAGGCTACACCTTC. It yields the protein CASSLAHRQGEGYTF.

This clone has more than one count but fewer than ten. The genes are TRBV29-1 and TRBJ1-1; 7 bases agree with TRBD1. The germline CDR1 and CDR2 sequences are SQVTM and ANQGSEA. V lost 6 bases and J lost 5; bases outside the gene matches: 9. The CDR3 has 13 residues. The DNA of the CDR3 is TGCAGCGTCGATAGACAGGGTAGGACTGAAGCTTTCTTT. As protein: CSVDRQGRTEAFF.

This clone has only a few counts. The chain links TRBV7-9 to TRBJ2-7, with D maybe TRBD2 (5 bases). The germline gives CDR1 SEHNR, CDR2 FQNEAQ (reference sequence). V dropped 1 base and J dropped 7 bases, with 11 bases sitting between them. This CDR3 is built from 13 residues. The CDR3 region has the DNA TGTGCCAGCAGCTTAGGGGCTGGAGGTGAGCAGTACTTC. Amino acids: CASSLGAGGEQYF.

The chain has TRBV21-1 and TRBJ2-7; TRBD1 was called by the table and not checked on the DNA. TRBV21-1 is a pseudogene. The CDR3 contains 13 residues. The DNA for the CDR3 is TGTGCCAGCAGGTCCGGACAGGGCAACGAGCAGTACTTC. Translated: CASRSGQGNEQYF.

A few counts support this clone. This rearrangement joins TRBV4-2 to TRBJ1-6; the D is unclear. The CDR3 loop spans 15 amino acids. V dropped 4 bases and J dropped 8 bases, with 15 bases sitting between them. Germline V gene data show CDR1 as LGHNA and CDR2 as YNFKEQ. CDR3 DNA: TGTGCCAGCAGCCTCCACCAGGATTTCGATTCACCCCTCCACTTT. Translation: CASSLHQDFDSPLHF.

The chain recombines TRBV6-5 with TRBJ2-5; D call uncertain. The CDR3 runs 15 residues. The V gene lost 0 bases and the J gene lost 5 bases, with 13 bases spanning the gap. Looked up from germline, CDR1 is MNHEY and CDR2 is SVGAGI. CDR3: CASSYSSRNEETQYF. The CDR3 bases are TGTGCCAGCAGTTACTCGAGCAGGAATGAGGAGACCCAGTACTTC.

The gene calls are TRBV29-1 and TRBJ2-7; the match to TRBD2 covers 10 bases. The length of the CDR3 is 15 residues. Germline trimming cut 4 bases from V and 5 bases from J; bases unmatched to any gene: 11. Germline CDR1 reads SQVTM; CDR2 reads ANQGSEA. As DNA, the CDR3 is TGCAGCGTTGTTGAGGTAGCGGGAGGTCGGAACGAGCAGTACTTC. Its translation is CSVVEVAGGRNEQYF.

V gene TRBV4-2 combines with J gene TRBJ2-7; D ambiguous. Germline values: CDR1 LGHNA, CDR2 YNFKEQ. V lost 0 bases and J lost 7, with 4 bases in between. CDR3 length: 11 residues. CDR3 sequence reads: CASSQESEQYF. In DNA, the CDR3 is TGTGCCAGCAGCCAAGAGTCGGAGCAGTACTTC.

In this sample, this clone turned up a few times. This chain joins TRBV12-5 and TRBJ2-3; 7 bases align to TRBD2. The CDR3 is 13 amino acids. Germline lookup yields CDR1 LGHNT and CDR2 FRNRAP. The V and J ends lost 9 bases and 0 bases, in that order; junction bases with no gene match: 3. The CDR3 nucleotides read TGTGCTAGCCAGCGGGGTAGCACAGATACGCAGTATTTT. Its translation is CASQRGSTDTQYF.

This chain links TRBV6-5 with TRBJ2-7; 7 nucleotides line up with TRBD2. Per germline, CDR1 MNHEY and CDR2 SVGAGI. The CDR3 sequence is 15 residues long. Trimming at V came to 0 bases and at J to 4 bases, leaving 6 bases not matched to a gene. CDR3 in amino acids: CASSYSAGKGYEQYF. CDR3 DNA: TGTGCCAGCAGTTACTCAGCGGGAAAGGGGTACGAGCAGTACTTC.

This clone was recorded a few times. The J gene is TRBJ2-3, the V gene TRBV9, with 7 positions matching TRBD2. The CDR3 consists of 13 residues. Germline values: CDR1 SGDLS, CDR2 YYNGEE. V shed 0 bases and J 9 bases; nucleotides not matched to a gene: 4. The CDR3 DNA reads as TGTGCCAGCAGCGTAGATGGTAGCGGGACGCAGTATTTT. Its protein is CASSVDGSGTQYF.

This sequence joins TRBV11-3 and TRBJ2-7; 9 bases line up with TRBD2. Germline values: CDR1 SGHNT, CDR2 YENEEA. The length of the CDR3 is 13 residues. The V and J ends lost 5 bases and 5 bases, in that order; junction bases with no gene match: 4. CDR3 in DNA: TGTGCCAGCAGCCAGTTAGCGGGAGACGAGCAGTACTTC. As protein: CASSQLAGDEQYF.

This clone was recorded a few times. This chain links TRBV30 with TRBJ1-2; D perhaps matches TRBD1 (5 bases). Germline V lookup: CDR1 GTSNPN, CDR2 SVGIG (reference sequence). V was trimmed by 2 bases and J by 7 bases, leaving 11 bases between them. The CDR3 runs to 12 residues. CDR3 loop: CAWSRGSGGYTF. Written as DNA, the CDR3 is TGTGCCTGGAGTCGGGGGAGTGGTGGCTACACCTTC. Combining the CDR3 with reference TRBV30 and TRBJ1-2 gives the whole variable domain SQTIHQWPATLVQPVGSPLSLECTVEGTSNPNLYWYRQAAGRGLQLLFYSVGIGQISSEVPQNLSASRPQDRQFILSSKKLLLSDSGFYLCAWSRGSGGYTFGSGTRLTVV.

The V gene is TRBV18, the J gene TRBJ2-7; D perhaps matches TRBD2 (5 bases). V was clipped by 3 bases and J by 7 bases, with 10 bases between them. Germline CDR1 and CDR2: KGHSH and LQKENI. The CDR3 has 12 residues. The CDR3 spells CASSPLLGEQYF. The CDR3 DNA reads as TGTGCCAGCTCACCCCTACTAGGAGAGCAGTACTTC. Based on the CDR3 plus reference TRBV18 and TRBJ2-7, the full variable domain is NAGVMQNPRHLVRRRGQEARLRCSPMKGHSHVYWYRQLPEEGLKFMVYLQKENIIDESGMPKERFSAEFPKEGPSILRIQQVVRGDSAAYFCASSPLLGEQYFGPGTRLTVT.

The genes are TRBV30 and TRBJ2-3, with 14 positions matching TRBD2. The CDR3 has 17 amino acids. J was trimmed by 3 bases and V by 5 bases; bases with no gene match: 10. Germline V gene sequence: CDR1 GTSNPN, CDR2 SVGIG (reference sequence). CDR3 amino acids: CAWSPGLAGAGTDTQYF. Here the CDR3 DNA reads TGTGCCTGGTCCCCGGGACTAGCGGGGGCGGGTACAGATACGCAGTATTTT.

This clone was observed a few times. This sequence joins TRBV5-4 and TRBJ2-3, with a weak D call TRBD2 (6 bases). The CDR3 has 16 amino acids. Germline lookup yields CDR1 SGHNT and CDR2 YYREEE (reference sequence). V was clipped by 1 base and J by 0 bases, with 12 bases between them. DNA for the CDR3: TGTGCCAGCAGCTTGAGTGCTAGCGTTAGCACAGATACGCAGTATTTT. Protein: CASSLSASVSTDTQYF.

This clone showed up just a few times. The chain carries TRBV2 and TRBJ1-2, with a possible D match to TRBD1 (5 bases). Germline V gene data show CDR1 as SNHLY and CDR2 as FYNNEI. CDR3 length: 11 residues. V was cut by 7 bases and J by 8 bases, with 11 bases left in between. The CDR3 DNA is TGTGCCAGCACTGACAGACAGGGCTACACCTTC. Translating gives CASTDRQGYTF.

This clone was detected a few times. The chain couples TRBV29-1 to TRBJ2-1; possibly TRBD2 for D (5 bases). Germline CDR1 and CDR2: SQVTM and ANQGSEA. V dropped 4 bases and J dropped 5 bases, with 15 bases sitting between them. The CDR3 consists of 14 residues. CDR3: CSVVEAPGNNEQFF. The CDR3 coding sequence is TGCAGCGTTGTAGAGGCCCCCGGGAACAATGAGCAGTTCTTC.